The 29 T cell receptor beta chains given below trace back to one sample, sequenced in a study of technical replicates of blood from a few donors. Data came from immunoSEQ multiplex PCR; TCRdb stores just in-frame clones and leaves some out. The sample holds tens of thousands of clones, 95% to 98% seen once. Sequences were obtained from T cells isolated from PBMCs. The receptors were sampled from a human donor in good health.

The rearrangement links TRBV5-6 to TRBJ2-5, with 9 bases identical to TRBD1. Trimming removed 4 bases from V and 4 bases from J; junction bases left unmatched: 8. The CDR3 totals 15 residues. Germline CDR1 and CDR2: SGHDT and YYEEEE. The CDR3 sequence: CASSAGQGRAETQYF. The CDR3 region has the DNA TGTGCCAGCAGCGCTGGACAGGGGAGGGCAGAGACCCAGTACTTC.

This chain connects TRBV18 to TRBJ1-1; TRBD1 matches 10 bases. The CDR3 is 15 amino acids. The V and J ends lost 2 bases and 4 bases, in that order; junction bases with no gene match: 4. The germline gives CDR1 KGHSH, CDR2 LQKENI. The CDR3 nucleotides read TGTGCCAGCTCACCAGGACAGGGGGGTGGCACTGAAGCTTTCTTT. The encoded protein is CASSPGQGGGTEAFF.

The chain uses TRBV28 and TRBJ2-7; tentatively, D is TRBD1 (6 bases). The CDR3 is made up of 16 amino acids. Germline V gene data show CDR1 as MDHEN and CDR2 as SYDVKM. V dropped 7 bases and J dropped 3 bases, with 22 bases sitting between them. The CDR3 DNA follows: TGTGCCAGCAATTATATAGGGGGACCCCTCTTCTACGAGCAGTACTTC. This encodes CASNYIGGPLFYEQYF.

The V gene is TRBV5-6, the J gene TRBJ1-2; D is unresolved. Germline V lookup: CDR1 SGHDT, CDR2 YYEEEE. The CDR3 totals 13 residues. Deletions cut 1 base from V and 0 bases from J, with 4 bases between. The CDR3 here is CASSLLANYGYTF. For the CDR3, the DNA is TGTGCCAGCAGCTTGCTAGCTAACTATGGCTACACCTTC.

CDR3 in amino acids: CASSKTRDRVTEAFF. CDR3 in DNA: TGTGCCAGCAGCAAGACCCGGGACAGGGTCACTGAAGCTTTCTTT. The J gene is TRBJ1-1, the V gene TRBV9; 9 nucleotides align to TRBD1. Trimming cost V 4 bases and J 4 bases; bases outside gene matches: 8. From germline, CDR1 is SGDLS and CDR2 YYNGEE. The CDR3 is made up of 15 amino acids.

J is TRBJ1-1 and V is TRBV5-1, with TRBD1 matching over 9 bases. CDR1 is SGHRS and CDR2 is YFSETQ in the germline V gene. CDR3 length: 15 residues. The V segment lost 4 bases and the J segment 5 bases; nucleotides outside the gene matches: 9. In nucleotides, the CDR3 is TGCGCCAGCAGCAATACAGGGACAGGGTTGACTGAAGCTTTCTTT. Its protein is CASSNTGTGLTEAFF.

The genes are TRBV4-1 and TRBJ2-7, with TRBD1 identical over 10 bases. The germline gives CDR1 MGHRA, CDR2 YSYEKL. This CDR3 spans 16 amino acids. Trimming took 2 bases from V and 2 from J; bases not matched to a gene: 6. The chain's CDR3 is CASSQLGTGVTYEQYF. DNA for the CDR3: TGCGCCAGCAGCCAACTCGGGACAGGGGTTACCTACGAGCAGTACTTC.

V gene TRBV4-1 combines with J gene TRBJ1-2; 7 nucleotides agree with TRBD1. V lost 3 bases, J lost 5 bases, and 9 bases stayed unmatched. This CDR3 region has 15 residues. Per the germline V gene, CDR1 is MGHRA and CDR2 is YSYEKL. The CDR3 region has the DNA TGCGCCAGCAGCCACCCAACAGGGGCAAAGTATGGCTACACCTTC. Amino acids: CASSHPTGAKYGYTF.

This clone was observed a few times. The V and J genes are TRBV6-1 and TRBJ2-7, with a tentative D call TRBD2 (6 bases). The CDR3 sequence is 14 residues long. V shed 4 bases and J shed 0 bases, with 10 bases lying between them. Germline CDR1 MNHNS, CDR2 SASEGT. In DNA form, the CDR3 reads TGTGCCAGCAGTGGGAGGGACGGCTCCTACGAGCAGTACTTC. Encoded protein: CASSGRDGSYEQYF.

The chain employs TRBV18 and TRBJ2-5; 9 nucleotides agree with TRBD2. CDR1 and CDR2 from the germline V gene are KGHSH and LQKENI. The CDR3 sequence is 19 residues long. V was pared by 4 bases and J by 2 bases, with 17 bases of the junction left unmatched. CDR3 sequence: CASSLLSKRLAGVQETQYF. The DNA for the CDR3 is TGTGCCAGCTCACTTCTCTCGAAAAGGTTAGCGGGAGTTCAAGAGACCCAGTACTTC. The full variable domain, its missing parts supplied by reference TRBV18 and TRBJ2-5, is NAGVMQNPRHLVRRRGQEARLRCSPMKGHSHVYWYRQLPEEGLKFMVYLQKENIIDESGMPKERFSAEFPKEGPSILRIQQVVRGDSAAYFCASSLLSKRLAGVQETQYFGPGTRLLVL.

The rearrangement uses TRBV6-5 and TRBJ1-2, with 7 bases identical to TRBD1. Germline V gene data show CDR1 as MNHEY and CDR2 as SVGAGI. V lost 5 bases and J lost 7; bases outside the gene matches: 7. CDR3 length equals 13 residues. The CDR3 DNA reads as TGTGCCAGCAGTCACAGGGGTGGGGGTGGCTACACCTTC. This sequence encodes CASSHRGGGGYTF.

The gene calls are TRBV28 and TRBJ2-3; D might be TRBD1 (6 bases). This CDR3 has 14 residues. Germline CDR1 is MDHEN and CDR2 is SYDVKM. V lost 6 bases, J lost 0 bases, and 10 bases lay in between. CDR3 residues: CASSRGGSTDTQYF. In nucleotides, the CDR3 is TGTGCCAGCAGCAGGGGCGGCAGCACAGATACGCAGTATTTT.

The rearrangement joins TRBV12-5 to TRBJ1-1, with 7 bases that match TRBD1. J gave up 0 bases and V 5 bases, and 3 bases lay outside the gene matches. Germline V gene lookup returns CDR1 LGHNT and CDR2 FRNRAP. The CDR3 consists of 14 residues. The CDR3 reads CASGTGDLNTEAFF. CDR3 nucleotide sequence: TGTGCTAGTGGTACAGGGGATCTGAACACTGAAGCTTTCTTT.

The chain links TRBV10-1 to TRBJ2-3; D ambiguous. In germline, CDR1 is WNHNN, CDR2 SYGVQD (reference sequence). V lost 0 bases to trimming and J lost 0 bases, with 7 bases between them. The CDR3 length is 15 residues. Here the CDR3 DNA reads TGCGCCAGCAGTGAGTCGGCGAGGAGCACAGATACGCAGTATTTT. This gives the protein CASSESARSTDTQYF.

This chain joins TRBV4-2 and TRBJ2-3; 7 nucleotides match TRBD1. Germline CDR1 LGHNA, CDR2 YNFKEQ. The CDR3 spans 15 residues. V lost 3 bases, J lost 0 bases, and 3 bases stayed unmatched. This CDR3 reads CASSQRQGSTDTQYF. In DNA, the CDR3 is TGTGCCAGCAGCCAGAGACAGGGTAGCACAGATACGCAGTATTTT.

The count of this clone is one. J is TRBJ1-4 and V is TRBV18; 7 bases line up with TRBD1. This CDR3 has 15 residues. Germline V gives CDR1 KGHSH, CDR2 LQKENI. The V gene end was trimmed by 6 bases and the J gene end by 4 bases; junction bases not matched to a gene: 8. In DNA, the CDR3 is TGTGCCAGCTCTCTACACAGGGGCATTAATGAAAAACTGTTTTTT. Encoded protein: CASSLHRGINEKLFF. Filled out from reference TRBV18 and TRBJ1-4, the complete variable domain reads NAGVMQNPRHLVRRRGQEARLRCSPMKGHSHVYWYRQLPEEGLKFMVYLQKENIIDESGMPKERFSAEFPKEGPSILRIQQVVRGDSAAYFCASSLHRGINEKLFFGSGTQLSVL.

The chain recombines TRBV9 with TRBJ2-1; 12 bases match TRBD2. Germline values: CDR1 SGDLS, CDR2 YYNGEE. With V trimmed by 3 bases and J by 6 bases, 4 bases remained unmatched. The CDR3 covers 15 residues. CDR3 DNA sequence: TGTGCCAGCAGCGCTCTACTAGCGGGGGGCAATGAGCAGTTCTTC. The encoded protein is CASSALLAGGNEQFF.

CDR3: CSVSGTAGEKLFF. Here the CDR3 DNA reads TGCAGCGTATCCGGGACAGCGGGCGAAAAACTGTTTTTT. The chain is built from TRBV29-1 and TRBJ1-4; 7 bases line up with TRBD1. The ends lost 6 bases at V and 8 bases at J; junction bases unmatched: 9. Germline CDR1 and CDR2: SQVTM and ANQGSEA. This CDR3 is built from 13 residues. Based on the CDR3 plus reference TRBV29-1 and TRBJ1-4, the full variable domain is SAVISQKPSRDICQRGTSLTIQCQVDSQVTMMFWYRQQPGQSLTLIATANQGSEATYESGFVIDKFPISRPNLTFSTLTVSNMSPEDSSIYLCSVSGTAGEKLFFGSGTQLSVL.

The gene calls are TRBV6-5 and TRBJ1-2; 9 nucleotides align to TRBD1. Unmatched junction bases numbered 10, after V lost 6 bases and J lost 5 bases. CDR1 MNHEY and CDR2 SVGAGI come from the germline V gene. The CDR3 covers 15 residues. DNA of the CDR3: TGTGCCAGCAGCCCTACAGGGGGCGAAGGGTATGGCTACACCTTC. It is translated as CASSPTGGEGYGYTF.

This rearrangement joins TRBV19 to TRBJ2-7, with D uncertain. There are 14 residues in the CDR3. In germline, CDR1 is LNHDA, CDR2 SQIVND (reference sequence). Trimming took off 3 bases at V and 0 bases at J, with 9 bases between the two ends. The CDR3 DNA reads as TGTGCCAGTAGTATGGCGGCGGCCTCCTACGAGCAGTACTTC. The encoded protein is CASSMAAASYEQYF.

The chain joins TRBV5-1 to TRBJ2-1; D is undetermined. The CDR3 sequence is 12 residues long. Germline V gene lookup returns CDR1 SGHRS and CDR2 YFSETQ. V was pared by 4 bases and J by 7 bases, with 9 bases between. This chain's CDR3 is CASSPGWNEQFF. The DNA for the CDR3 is TGCGCCAGCAGCCCCGGGTGGAATGAGCAGTTCTTC.

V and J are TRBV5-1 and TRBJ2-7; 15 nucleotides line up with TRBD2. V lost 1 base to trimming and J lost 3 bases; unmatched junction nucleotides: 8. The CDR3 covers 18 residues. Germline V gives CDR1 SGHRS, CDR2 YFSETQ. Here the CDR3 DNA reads TGCGCCAGCAGCTTGCTCGGACTAGCGGGGGGGCACCACTACGAGCAGTACTTC. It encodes CASSLLGLAGGHHYEQYF.

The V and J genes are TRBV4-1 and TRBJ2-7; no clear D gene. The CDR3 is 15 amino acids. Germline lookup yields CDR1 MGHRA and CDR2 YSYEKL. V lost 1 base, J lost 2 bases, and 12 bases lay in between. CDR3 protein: CASSQVESHTYEQYF. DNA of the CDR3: TGCGCCAGCAGCCAAGTAGAGAGTCATACCTACGAGCAGTACTTC.

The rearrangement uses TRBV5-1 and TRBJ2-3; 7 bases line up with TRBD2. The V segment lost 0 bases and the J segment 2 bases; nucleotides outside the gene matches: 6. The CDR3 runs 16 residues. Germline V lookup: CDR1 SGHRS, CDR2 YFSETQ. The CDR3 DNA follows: TGCGCCAGCAGCTTGGTTCCGGGGGGTTCCACAGATACGCAGTATTTT. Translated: CASSLVPGGSTDTQYF.

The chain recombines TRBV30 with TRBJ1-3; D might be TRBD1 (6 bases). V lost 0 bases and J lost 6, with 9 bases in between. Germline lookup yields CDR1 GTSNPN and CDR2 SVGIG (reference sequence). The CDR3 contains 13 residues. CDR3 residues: CAWSVKGENTIYF. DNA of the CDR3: TGTGCCTGGAGTGTTAAGGGGGAAAACACCATATATTTT.

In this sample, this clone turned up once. Here the CDR3 reads CASSLGAGNEQYF. The CDR3 nucleotides are TGCGCCAGCAGCCTGGGGGCAGGGAACGAGCAGTACTTC. The chain employs TRBV5-1 and TRBJ2-7; possibly TRBD1 for D (6 bases). Per germline, CDR1 SGHRS and CDR2 YFSETQ. The CDR3 is made up of 13 amino acids. Trimming took 4 bases from V and 5 from J, leaving 13 bases between them.

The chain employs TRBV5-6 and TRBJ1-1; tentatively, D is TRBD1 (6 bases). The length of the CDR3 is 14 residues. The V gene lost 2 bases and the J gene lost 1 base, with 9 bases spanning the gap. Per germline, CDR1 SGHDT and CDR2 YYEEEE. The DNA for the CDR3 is TGTGCCAGCAGCTTACAGGGCCCGAACACTGAAGCTTTCTTT. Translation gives CASSLQGPNTEAFF.

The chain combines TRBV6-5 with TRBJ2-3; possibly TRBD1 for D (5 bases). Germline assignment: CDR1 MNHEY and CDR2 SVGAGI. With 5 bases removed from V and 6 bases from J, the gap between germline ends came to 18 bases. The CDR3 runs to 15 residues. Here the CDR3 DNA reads TGTGCCAGCAGTCCCACAGGAACCCTCGGGGATACGCAGTATTTT. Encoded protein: CASSPTGTLGDTQYF.

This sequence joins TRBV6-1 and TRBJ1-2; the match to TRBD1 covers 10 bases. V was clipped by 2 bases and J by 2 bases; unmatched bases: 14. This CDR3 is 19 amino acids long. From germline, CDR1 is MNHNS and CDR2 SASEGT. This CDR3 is CASSESRVTGGLVNYGYTF. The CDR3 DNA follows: TGTGCCAGCAGTGAAAGTAGGGTGACAGGGGGCTTGGTAAACTATGGCTACACCTTC.